These 30 T cell receptor beta chains were all obtained from the same sample, sequenced in a study of Graves' ophthalmopathy and Graves' hyperthyroidism. RNA transcripts yielded amplified TCR beta CDR3 regions. The first round was an RT-PCR with HTBI primers, and the second round was a multiplex PCR. TCRdb re-analysed the multiplex PCR reads in MiXCR, keeping a single row per CDR3 protein. Of about 740,000 distinct CDR3 sequences in the sample, 40% were seen once. Input material: peripheral blood. The receptors shown here come from an adult man with Graves' ophthalmopathy.

This clonotype was counted a single time. A read error is possible here, since a much larger clone lies one base away. In this CDR3 the conserved last residue, phenylalanine or tryptophan, is missing, so a read error is likely. V usage is TRBV7-9 and J usage is TRBJ1-1; D is ambiguous. V lost 4 bases and J lost 1, with 7 bases in between. CDR1 and CDR2 (germline): SEHNR, FQNEAQ (reference sequence). The CDR3 extends over 13 amino acids. In nucleotides, the CDR3 is TGTGCCAGCAGCTCATGGGGGAACACTGAAGCTTTCCTT. Amino acid sequence: CASSSWGNTEAFL.

V is TRBV14 and J is TRBJ1-2; possible D gene TRBD1, 5 bases. The germline V gene has CDR1 SGHDN and CDR2 FVKESK. V lost 0 bases and J lost 3, with 17 bases in between. The CDR3 runs 17 residues. The CDR3 nucleotides are TGTGCCAGCAGCCAAGAAGGGTTTCTGATAGGGGACTATGGCTACACCTTC. It translates to CASSQEGFLIGDYGYTF.

This rearrangement joins TRBV2 to TRBJ2-7, with D hard to call. The germline V gene has CDR1 SNHLY and CDR2 FYNNEI. This CDR3 contains 15 residues. Trimming took 4 bases from V and 6 from J, leaving 19 bases between them. Here the CDR3 reads CASSGVKLGPGEQYF. In nucleotides, the CDR3 is TGTGCCAGCAGTGGAGTGAAGCTTGGTCCCGGCGAGCAGTACTTC.

The chain is built from TRBV25-1 and TRBJ2-6; TRBD1 is a possible D gene (5 bases). Germline CDR1 MGHDK, CDR2 SYGVNS. The CDR3 contains 15 residues. Trimming pared 11 bases from V and 1 base from J, leaving 15 bases between. CDR3 in DNA: TGTGCCTGGAGTAGTCAGGGTTCTGGGGCCAACGTCCTGACTTTC. Translating gives CAWSSQGSGANVLTF.

This clonotype showed up just once. Since a much larger clone is just one base distant, this may be a read error. Likely a read error: the CDR3 ends without its conserved phenylalanine or tryptophan. The CDR3 DNA sequence: TGTGCCACCAGCAAGGGGGAAGGGGAGCTGTTTTCT. Residues: CATSKGEGELFS. The chain links TRBV15 to TRBJ2-2; TRBD1 might be the D (6 bases). With 4 bases removed from V and 8 bases from J, the gap between germline ends came to 8 bases. Germline V gene data show CDR1 as LNHNV and CDR2 as YYDKDF (reference sequence). This CDR3 contains 12 residues.

The rearrangement uses TRBV6-5 and TRBJ2-7; weak D call: TRBD2 (6 bases). Between the trimmed V and J ends, which lost 8 bases and 2 bases, there was a span of 13 bases. Germline CDR1 is MNHEY and CDR2 is SVGAGI. The CDR3 covers 13 residues. The CDR3 spells CASAGTGAYEQYF. DNA for the CDR3: TGTGCCAGCGCCGGGACGGGGGCCTACGAGCAGTACTTC.

This clonotype was seen more than once but under ten times. This chain joins TRBV5-1 and TRBJ2-7; the match to TRBD1 covers 9 bases. V gave up 4 bases and J gave up 3 bases; unmatched junction bases: 5. There are 14 residues in the CDR3. Germline-derived CDR1 and CDR2 are SGHRS and YFSETQ. Here the CDR3 reads CASSRTGELYEQYF. The CDR3 DNA follows: TGCGCCAGCAGCAGGACAGGGGAGCTCTACGAGCAGTACTTC. Based on the CDR3 plus reference TRBV5-1 and TRBJ2-7, the full variable domain is KAGVTQTPRYLIKTRGQQVTLSCSPISGHRSVSWYQQTPGQGLQFLFEYFSETQRNKGNFPGRFSGRQFSNSRSEMNVSTLELGDSALYLCASSRTGELYEQYFGPGTRLTVT.

This clonotype was counted many times. The rearrangement uses TRBV7-9 and TRBJ2-5; 7 bases are shared with TRBD1. V lost 6 bases to trimming and J lost 1 base; unmatched junction nucleotides: 5. The CDR3 has 14 residues. Looked up from germline, CDR1 is SEHNR and CDR2 is FQNEAQ (reference sequence). Here the CDR3 DNA reads TGTGCCAGCAGACCTGACAGGGCCCAAGAGACCCAGTACTTC. It codes for CASRPDRAQETQYF.

This clonotype came up many times. The chain links TRBV24-1 to TRBJ1-2, with 8 positions matching TRBD1. The CDR3 sequence is 14 residues long. Germline V CDR1 and CDR2: KGHDR, SFDVKD. V shed 4 bases, J shed 4 bases, and the junction held 4 bases outside the gene matches. The CDR3 DNA follows: TGTGCCACCAGTGAGACAGGGGCAACCTATGGCTACACCTTC. This codes for CATSETGATYGYTF.

The rearrangement uses TRBV6-6 and TRBJ2-5, with TRBD1 identical over 12 bases. Germline V gene sequence: CDR1 MNHNY, CDR2 SVGAGI (reference sequence). Losses at the gene ends were 11 bases for V and 5 bases for J; bases not matched to a gene: 18. The CDR3 is made up of 17 amino acids. The CDR3 loop reads CAPTRGGQGASGETQYF. CDR3 in DNA: TGTGCCCCTACCCGAGGGGGACAGGGGGCGTCTGGGGAGACCCAGTACTTC.

The sample holds a few counts of this clonotype. The chain uses TRBV25-1 and TRBJ2-2, with D possibly matching TRBD1 (6 bases). The CDR3 consists of 18 residues. Germline V gene sequence: CDR1 MGHDK, CDR2 SYGVNS. The V end was cut by 5 bases, the J end by 3 bases, with 22 bases between. The CDR3 region is CASSYPGTNLRDTGELFF. The CDR3 DNA reads as TGTGCCAGCAGTTATCCCGGGACAAATCTACGGGACACCGGGGAGCTGTTTTTT.

This clonotype came up a few times. The chain is built from TRBV5-6 and TRBJ1-2, with 8 bases identical to TRBD1. V lost 4 bases, J lost 7 bases, and 6 bases stayed unmatched. This CDR3 is 13 amino acids long. Germline values: CDR1 SGHDT, CDR2 YYEEEE. In nucleotides, the CDR3 is TGTGCCAGCAGCCGTGGACAGGGTCGTGGCTACACCTTC. Amino acids: CASSRGQGRGYTF.

This clonotype was seen at least ten times. The chain joins TRBV2 to TRBJ1-1; no reliable D call. Per the germline V gene, CDR1 is SNHLY and CDR2 is FYNNEI. The CDR3 runs to 14 residues. Between the trimmed V and J ends, which lost 2 bases and 10 bases, there was a span of 17 bases. The CDR3 is CASSESLAGVLAFF. The CDR3 DNA follows: TGTGCCAGCAGTGAAAGTTTGGCTGGGGTGCTAGCTTTCTTT.

Concerning this clonotype: Just one base apart from a much larger clone, this may be a read error. The gene calls are TRBV6-5 and TRBJ2-5, with a tentative D call TRBD2 (5 bases). This CDR3 region has 14 residues. From germline, CDR1 is MNHEY and CDR2 SVGAGI. The CDR3: CASSYGFGGETRYF. DNA of the CDR3: TGTGCCAGCAGTTACGGGTTTGGAGGAGAGACCCGGTACTTC.

This clonotype turned up a few times. The chain combines TRBV14 with TRBJ2-6, with D possibly TRBD1 on 6 matching bases. The CDR3 has 15 residues. CDR1 and CDR2 (germline): SGHDN, FVKESK. The V end lost 1 base, the J end lost 3 bases, and 7 bases lay between the germline ends. CDR3 region: CASSQAGVGANVLTF. CDR3 DNA sequence: TGTGCCAGCAGCCAAGCAGGGGTTGGGGCCAACGTCCTGACTTTC.

At least ten counts were recorded for this clonotype. This chain uses TRBV20-1 with TRBJ1-2, with D possibly being TRBD1 (5 bases). Germline V CDR1 and CDR2: DFQATT, SNEGSKA (reference sequence). Trimming shortened V by 6 bases and J by 2 bases, and 13 bases separated the two germline ends. The CDR3 runs to 13 residues. The CDR3 loop is CSAVGGWNYGYTF. CDR3 DNA sequence: TGCAGTGCCGTTGGGGGTTGGAACTATGGCTACACCTTC.

J is TRBJ1-6 and V is TRBV6-5; 8 nucleotides align to TRBD1. Looked up from germline, CDR1 is MNHEY and CDR2 is SVGAGI. V shed 6 bases, J shed 10 bases, and the junction held 5 bases outside the gene matches. The CDR3 is made up of 13 amino acids. The CDR3 DNA sequence: TGTGCCAGCAGGTCCGGGACAGGATCACCCCTCCACTTT. It codes for CASRSGTGSPLHF.

This clonotype was recorded at least ten times. CDR3 in amino acids: CASSLSALDYGYTF. CDR3 DNA: TGTGCCAGCAGCTTAAGTGCATTGGACTATGGCTACACCTTC. The chain couples TRBV7-9 to TRBJ1-2; D gene unclear. CDR1 and CDR2 (germline): SEHNR, FQNEAQ (reference sequence). The CDR3 is 14 residues long. V was cut by 2 bases and J by 3 bases, with 10 bases left in between.

This chain connects TRBV29-1 to TRBJ1-2; weak D call: TRBD1 (5 bases). The ends were cut back, 0 bases at V and 8 bases at J, with 10 bases in the middle. The germline V gene has CDR1 SQVTM and CDR2 ANQGSEA. This CDR3 contains 12 residues. The CDR3 here is CSVEDGGRGYTF. The DNA of the CDR3 is TGCAGCGTTGAAGATGGGGGTCGGGGCTACACCTTC.

In its sample, this clonotype was seen many times. The chain has TRBV7-9 and TRBJ1-1, with D possibly TRBD1 on 6 matching bases. The CDR3 sequence is 14 residues long. Germline CDR1 and CDR2: SEHNR and FQNEAQ (reference sequence). V lost 5 bases to trimming and J lost 8 bases, with 18 bases between them. CDR3 region: CASSRDTYQTEAFF. CDR3 nucleotide sequence: TGTGCCAGCAGCCGGGACACCTACCAGACGGAAGCTTTCTTT.

This sequence joins TRBV7-9 and TRBJ1-4; D uncertain. The V end lost 3 bases, the J end lost 4 bases, and 18 bases lay between the germline ends. The CDR3 contains 17 residues. In germline, CDR1 is SEHNR, CDR2 FQNEAQ (reference sequence). The CDR3 protein is CASSFSPLRGLNEKLFF. CDR3 coding DNA: TGTGCCAGCAGCTTTTCCCCCCTGAGAGGACTTAATGAAAAACTGTTTTTT.

In its sample, this clonotype was seen a few times. The V call is TRBV29-1, the J call TRBJ2-5; no firm D call. Trimming took 3 bases from V and 4 from J, leaving 9 bases between them. Germline V gene sequence: CDR1 SQVTM, CDR2 ANQGSEA. This CDR3 is 12 amino acids long. The CDR3 DNA follows: TGCAGCGTTGAGTTGGGCGGAGAGACCCAGTACTTC. It codes for CSVELGGETQYF.

The CDR3 sequence is CASSHPSRRFEQYF. As DNA, the CDR3 is TGTGCCAGCTCACATCCCTCCCGACGATTCGAGCAGTACTTC. The V call is TRBV10-3, the J call TRBJ2-7; D call uncertain. CDR3 length: 14 amino acids. Germline values: CDR1 ENHRY, CDR2 SYGVKD. Deletions cut 10 bases from V and 6 bases from J, with 22 bases between.

This clonotype was counted only a few times. This chain links TRBV12-3 or TRBV12-4 with TRBJ1-4; 7 nucleotides agree with TRBD1. V was pared by 5 bases and J by 6 bases, with 12 bases of the junction left unmatched. The CDR3 consists of 16 residues. The CDR3 DNA follows: TGTGCCAGCAGTACTGAGGGGGCTACGCTCGATGAAAAACTGTTTTTT. It translates to CASSTEGATLDEKLFF.

The chain has TRBV12-3 or TRBV12-4 and TRBJ1-6, with 10 positions matching TRBD1. Germline trimming cut 5 bases from V and 12 bases from J; bases unmatched to any gene: 7. The CDR3 is 14 amino acids. DNA of the CDR3: TGTGCCAGCAGTCCGGGACAGGGGAGTGTACCCCTCCACTTT. Translated: CASSPGQGSVPLHF.

This clonotype was detected a few times. The rearrangement uses TRBV7-9 and TRBJ1-1, with D possibly TRBD1 on 6 matching bases. V lost 4 bases and J lost 2, with 17 bases in between. Looked up from germline, CDR1 is SEHNR and CDR2 is FQNEAQ (reference sequence). This CDR3 has 16 amino acids. This CDR3 is CASSYGGAGKNTEAFF. The CDR3 DNA reads TGTGCCAGCAGCTACGGGGGGGCAGGTAAAAACACTGAAGCTTTCTTT.

V is TRBV25-1 and J is TRBJ2-7; 11 bases agree with TRBD2. CDR1 is MGHDK, CDR2 SYGVNS, per germline. There are 17 residues in the CDR3. After removal of 6 bases from V and 0 bases from J, the junction contained 10 bases not matched to a gene. CDR3 residues: CASRRLAGRDPSYEQYF. As DNA, the CDR3 is TGTGCCAGCAGAAGACTAGCGGGACGAGATCCCTCCTACGAGCAGTACTTC.

The sample holds a few counts of this clonotype. A read error may explain this, as a much larger clone is one base away. The chain recombines TRBV7-8 with TRBJ1-6; perhaps TRBD1 as D (5 bases). The germline V and J ends were trimmed by 5 bases and 7 bases, with 18 bases remaining between them. The CDR3 consists of 16 residues. Germline V CDR1 and CDR2: SGHVS, FQNEAQ. The CDR3 sequence: CASSRYQGVRNSPLHF. As DNA, the CDR3 is TGTGCCAGCAGCCGATACCAGGGAGTACGGAATTCACCCCTCCACTTT.

There are a few counts of this clonotype. The chain combines TRBV20-1 with TRBJ1-1; D not resolved. The ends were cut back, 3 bases at V and 1 base at J, with 9 bases in the middle. Germline CDR1 and CDR2: DFQATT and SNEGSKA (reference sequence). This CDR3 contains 13 residues. CDR3 coding DNA: TGCAGTGCTAGTCTTCCAGGGAACACTGAAGCTTTCTTT. This gives the protein CSASLPGNTEAFF.

The chain joins TRBV7-2 to TRBJ2-5; D remains ambiguous. The ends were cut back, 2 bases at V and 0 bases at J, with 13 bases in the middle. The germline gives CDR1 SGHTA, CDR2 FQGNSA. This CDR3 has 16 amino acids. CDR3 nucleotide sequence: TGTGCCAGCAGCTTACCGGGCCCAGTGTACCAAGAGACCCAGTACTTC. Its translation: CASSLPGPVYQETQYF.